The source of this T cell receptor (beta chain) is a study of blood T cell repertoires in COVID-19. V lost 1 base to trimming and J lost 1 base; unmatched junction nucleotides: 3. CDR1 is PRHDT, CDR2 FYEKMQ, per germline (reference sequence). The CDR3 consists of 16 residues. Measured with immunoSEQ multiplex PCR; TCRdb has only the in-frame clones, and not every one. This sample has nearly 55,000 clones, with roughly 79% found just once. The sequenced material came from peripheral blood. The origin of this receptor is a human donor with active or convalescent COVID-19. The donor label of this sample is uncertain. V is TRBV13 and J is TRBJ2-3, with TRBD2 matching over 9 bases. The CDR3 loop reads CASSLEAGGGTDTQYF. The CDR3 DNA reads TGTGCCAGCAGCTTAGAAGCGGGAGGCGGCACAGATACGCAGTATTTT.